This TCR beta chain emerged from a study of T cell changes during pregnancy in multiple sclerosis. This clone was found once. The CDR3 is made up of 13 amino acids. Trimming removed 0 bases at V and 4 bases at J, with 5 bases between. CDR1 ENHRY and CDR2 SYGVKD come from the germline V gene. Profiling relied on immunoSEQ multiplex PCR, and the TCRdb table lists in-frame clones only, not all of them. The sample has fewer than 35,000 clones, roughly nine tenths seen once. The sequence derives from a female donor in good health, enrolled as a control in a pregnancy study. The chain joins TRBV10-3 to TRBJ2-3; D remains unclear. The sequenced sample was CD4+ T cells from peripheral blood mononuclear cells, obtained in the third trimester of pregnancy. The CDR3 loop is CAISESGADTQYF. The CDR3 region has the DNA TGTGCCATCAGTGAGTCGGGCGCAGATACGCAGTATTTT.